The 14 T cell receptor beta chains below come from one sample, sequenced in a study of OX40 agonist ivuxolimab in advanced cancers. The method was immunoSEQ multiplex PCR; TCRdb's version includes in-frame clones alone and lacks a portion of them. The sample has 71,000 or so clones, 85% to 90% seen once. The starting material was CD4+ or CD8+ T cells sorted from blood, obtained in a trial of the OX40 agonist ivuxolimab. These receptors originate from an adult with an advanced solid tumor such as melanoma, head and neck, liver or kidney cancer.

The chain employs TRBV19 and TRBJ2-1; 7 bases line up with TRBD2. CDR3 length: 15 amino acids. V lost 5 bases and J lost 6; bases outside the gene matches: 10. Per germline, CDR1 LNHDA and CDR2 SQIVND (reference sequence). The DNA for the CDR3 is TGTGCCAGTAGTGTTGGACTAGTAGGTATCAATGAGCAGTTCTTC. Residues: CASSVGLVGINEQFF. Drawing the rest from reference TRBV19 and TRBJ2-1, the complete variable domain is DGGITQSPKYLFRKEGQNVTLSCEQNLNHDAMYWYRQDPGQGLRLIYYSQIVNDFQKGDIAEGYSVSREKKESFPLTVTSAQKNPTAFYLCASSVGLVGINEQFFGPGTRLTVL.

This chain joins TRBV7-2 and TRBJ2-5, with no clear D. The germline V gene has CDR1 SGHTA and CDR2 FQGNSA. Trimming took 0 bases from V and 4 from J, leaving 9 bases between them. The CDR3 sequence is 14 residues long. The CDR3, as DNA: TGTGCCAGCAGCTTAGCTGGTCGTACAGAGACCCAGTACTTC. It encodes CASSLAGRTETQYF. The complete variable domain, with remaining parts taken from reference TRBV7-2 and TRBJ2-5, reads GAGVSQSPSNKVTEKGKDVELRCDPISGHTALYWYRQSLGQGLEFLIYFQGNSAPDKSGLPSDRFSAERTGGSVSTLTIQRTQQEDSAVYLCASSLAGRTETQYFGPGTRLLVL.

CDR3 protein: CAISVLAGSSSYNEQFF. CDR3 nucleotide sequence: TGTGCCATCAGTGTGCTAGCGGGCTCAAGCTCCTACAATGAGCAGTTCTTC. This chain connects TRBV10-3 to TRBJ2-1; TRBD2 agrees at 8 bases. J was trimmed by 0 bases and V by 4 bases; bases with no gene match: 8. The CDR3 consists of 17 residues. Germline V CDR1 and CDR2: ENHRY, SYGVKD.

V is TRBV6-5 and J is TRBJ1-5; 12 bases fit TRBD1. The CDR3 runs 15 residues. CDR1 is MNHEY and CDR2 is SVGAGI in the germline V gene. Trimming at V came to 5 bases and at J to 4 bases, leaving 3 bases not matched to a gene. In DNA form, the CDR3 reads TGTGCCAGCAGTCCGGGACAGGGGGCGAATCAGCCCCAGCATTTT. Its translation: CASSPGQGANQPQHF.

The J gene is TRBJ1-2, the V gene TRBV7-3, with D perhaps matching TRBD1 (5 bases). Germline CDR1 and CDR2: SGHTA and FQGTGA. The germline V and J ends were trimmed by 5 bases and 2 bases, with 12 bases remaining between them. The CDR3 extends over 14 amino acids. The CDR3 nucleotides read TGTGCCAGCAGCCAGGGACGGACCAACTATGGCTACACCTTC. It codes for CASSQGRTNYGYTF.

The V and J genes are TRBV15 and TRBJ2-7; D is unresolved. V lost 1 base and J lost 3, with 7 bases in between. The CDR3 is made up of 13 amino acids. Germline values: CDR1 LNHNV, CDR2 YYDKDF (reference sequence). The CDR3 DNA is TGTGCCACCAGCAGAGGCCGGATCTACGAGCAGTACTTC. Translated: CATSRGRIYEQYF.

The chain has TRBV5-4 and TRBJ2-7, with 8 nucleotides matching TRBD1. The germline V gene encodes CDR1 SGHNT and CDR2 YYREEE (reference sequence). The V gene end was trimmed by 2 bases and the J gene end by 2 bases; junction bases not matched to a gene: 6. The CDR3 sequence is 15 residues long. The CDR3 DNA is TGTGCCAGCAGCTTACCGGGACAGGTTCCCTACGAGCAGTACTTC. It translates to CASSLPGQVPYEQYF.

The genes are TRBV28 and TRBJ2-2, with 10 bases identical to TRBD2. Trimming took 7 bases from V and 5 from J; bases not matched to a gene: 7. The CDR3 totals 15 residues. Germline V gene data show CDR1 as MDHEN and CDR2 as SYDVKM. This CDR3 is CASKTSGRVTGELFF. As DNA, the CDR3 is TGTGCCAGCAAAACGAGCGGGAGGGTTACCGGGGAGCTGTTTTTT.

The rearrangement joins TRBV11-3 to TRBJ2-1; 8 nucleotides agree with TRBD1. Germline V gene lookup returns CDR1 SGHNT and CDR2 YENEEA. V lost 5 bases and J lost 4; bases outside the gene matches: 7. The CDR3 sequence is 15 residues long. CDR3 DNA: TGTGCCAGCAGCCAACGACAGGGGATTTACAATGAGCAGTTCTTC. Translating gives CASSQRQGIYNEQFF.

The J gene is TRBJ2-3, the V gene TRBV5-1, with 12 positions matching TRBD2. Unmatched junction bases numbered 6, after V lost 6 bases and J lost 4 bases. From germline, CDR1 is SGHRS and CDR2 YFSETQ. This CDR3 is built from 15 residues. This chain's CDR3 is CASNPLAGGADTQYF. The CDR3 DNA reads as TGCGCCAGCAACCCTCTAGCGGGAGGGGCAGATACGCAGTATTTT.

The genes are TRBV6-1 and TRBJ2-3, with D possibly TRBD2 on 7 matching bases. Trimming left V 7 bases short and J 4 bases short, with 9 bases between. Germline V lookup: CDR1 MNHNS, CDR2 SASEGT. The CDR3 is 12 amino acids. As DNA, the CDR3 is TGTGCCAGCACGGGGGGCCCAGATACGCAGTATTTT. It is translated as CASTGGPDTQYF.

This chain uses TRBV7-7 with TRBJ2-1, with D unclear. Germline V gene lookup returns CDR1 SSHAT and CDR2 FNYEAQ (reference sequence). Between the trimmed V and J ends, which lost 5 bases and 4 bases, there was a span of 21 bases. This CDR3 has 17 amino acids. CDR3 DNA sequence: TGTGCCAGCAGCCCACGGACCCCGAGAAACTTTTACAATGAGCAGTTCTTC. Protein product: CASSPRTPRNFYNEQFF.

This chain joins TRBV4-3 and TRBJ1-1; no clear D gene. The CDR3 loop spans 13 amino acids. Trimming removed 4 bases from V and 3 bases from J, with 9 bases in between. In germline, CDR1 is LGHNA, CDR2 YSLEER. The CDR3 sequence: CASSRAVYTEAFF. The CDR3 coding sequence is TGCGCCAGCAGCCGAGCGGTCTACACTGAAGCTTTCTTT.

V is TRBV4-3 and J is TRBJ2-1; 11 bases are a match to TRBD2. J was trimmed by 6 bases and V by 4 bases; bases with no gene match: 2. The CDR3 covers 14 residues. Looked up from germline, CDR1 is LGHNA and CDR2 is YSLEER. The CDR3 is CASSLSGRANEQFF. The DNA for the CDR3 is TGCGCCAGCAGCCTTAGCGGGAGGGCCAATGAGCAGTTCTTC.